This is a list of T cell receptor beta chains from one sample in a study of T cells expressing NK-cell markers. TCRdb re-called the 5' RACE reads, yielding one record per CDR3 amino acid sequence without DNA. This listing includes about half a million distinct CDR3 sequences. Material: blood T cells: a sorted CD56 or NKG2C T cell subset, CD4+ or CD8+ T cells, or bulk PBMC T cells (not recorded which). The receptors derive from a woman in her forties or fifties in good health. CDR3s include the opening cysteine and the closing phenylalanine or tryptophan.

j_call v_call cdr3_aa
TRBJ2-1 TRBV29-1 CSVVSSLREQFF
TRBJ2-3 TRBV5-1 CASSLWSSTDTQYF
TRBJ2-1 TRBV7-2 CASSVGAWINEQFF
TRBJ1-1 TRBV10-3 CAISTSTLRNTGVSEAFF
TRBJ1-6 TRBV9 CASSARSAYNSPLHF
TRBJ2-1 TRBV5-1 CASSLVSESYNEQFF
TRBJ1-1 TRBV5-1 CASSFSRLNTEAFF
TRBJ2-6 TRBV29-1 CSVLAGAGANVLTF
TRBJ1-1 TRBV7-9 CASSLEGQGAFF
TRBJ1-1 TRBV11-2 CASSLFNRQNTEAFF
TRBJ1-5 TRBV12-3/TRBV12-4 CASRAGGSNQPQHF
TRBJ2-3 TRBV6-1 CASSERSTQYF
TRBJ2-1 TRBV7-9 CASSPSSGRMYNEQFF
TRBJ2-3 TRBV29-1 CSVLRTTDTQYF
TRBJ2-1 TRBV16 CASSQLGFEQFF
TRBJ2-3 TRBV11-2 CASRRDGFSTDTQYF
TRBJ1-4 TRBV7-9 CASDRGEKLFF
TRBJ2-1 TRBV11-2 CASSPGLAGIDEQFF
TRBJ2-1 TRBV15 CATRSGRLNEQFF
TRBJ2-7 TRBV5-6 CASSFETYEQYF
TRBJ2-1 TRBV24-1 CATSDSQMRLVGSYEQFF